What follows are 30 T cell receptor beta chains derived from one specimen sequenced in a study of blood T cell repertoires in COVID-19. Profiling relied on immunoSEQ multiplex PCR, and the TCRdb table lists in-frame clones only, not all of them. The sample holds roughly 180,000 clones, 70% to 90% seen once. Specimen: peripheral blood. These receptors were taken from a woman aged 45-65 years with COVID-19, enrolled during active disease.

V and J are TRBV4-3 and TRBJ2-7, with D perhaps matching TRBD1 (5 bases). Germline values: CDR1 LGHNA, CDR2 YSLEER. The V gene lost 1 base and the J gene lost 5 bases, with 27 bases spanning the gap. The CDR3 contains 19 residues. The CDR3 nucleotides read TGCGCCAGCAGCCAAGTCAAACACACCCTGGGGCTCTTGCGCCACGAGCAGTACTTC. Translating gives CASSQVKHTLGLLRHEQYF.

This clone was seen a few times. The chain links TRBV7-9 to TRBJ2-5; maybe TRBD1 (5 bases). Per germline, CDR1 SEHNR and CDR2 FQNEAQ (reference sequence). There are 16 residues in the CDR3. V lost 5 bases, J lost 5 bases, and 21 bases lay in between. The CDR3: CASSPPSATSGETQYF. CDR3 nucleotide sequence: TGTGCCAGCAGCCCCCCATCGGCAACCTCAGGGGAGACCCAGTACTTC.

V and J are TRBV6-6 and TRBJ1-5, with TRBD1 as a possible D gene (5 bases). CDR3 length: 16 amino acids. Trimming removed 9 bases at V and 0 bases at J, with 18 bases between. CDR1 is MNHNY, CDR2 SVGAGI, per germline (reference sequence). CDR3 residues: CASTPRAEVSNQPQHF. The CDR3 DNA is TGTGCCAGTACACCCAGGGCAGAAGTTAGCAATCAGCCCCAGCATTTT.

The chain uses TRBV28 and TRBJ2-7, with a tentative D call TRBD1 (5 bases). V dropped 7 bases and J dropped 1 base, with 11 bases sitting between them. Germline CDR1 and CDR2: MDHEN and SYDVKM. The CDR3 loop spans 13 amino acids. The CDR3 is CASNLDTSYEQYF. DNA for the CDR3: TGTGCCAGCAATCTGGACACTTCCTACGAGCAGTACTTC.

The chain combines TRBV2 with TRBJ1-5; D not resolved. Germline V lookup: CDR1 SNHLY, CDR2 FYNNEI. Trimming stripped 2 bases from V and 1 base from J, with 9 bases between. The CDR3 has 15 residues. CDR3 protein: CASSERPGSNQPQHF. The CDR3 bases are TGTGCCAGCAGTGAAAGGCCCGGGAGCAATCAGCCCCAGCATTTT.

The chain uses TRBV27 and TRBJ2-3; 12 bases line up with TRBD2. This CDR3 has 16 amino acids. Losses at the gene ends were 0 bases for V and 10 bases for J; bases not matched to a gene: 8. Germline V CDR1 and CDR2: MNHEY, SMNVEV (reference sequence). CDR3 amino acids: CASSLSGLAGLRAQYF. In DNA, the CDR3 is TGTGCCAGCAGTTTATCCGGACTAGCGGGGCTACGGGCGCAGTATTTT.

V gene TRBV7-9 combines with J gene TRBJ2-2; D perhaps matches TRBD1 (5 bases). Trimming removed 2 bases at V and 1 base at J, with 17 bases between. CDR1 is SEHNR, CDR2 FQNEAQ, per germline (reference sequence). The CDR3 extends over 18 amino acids. This CDR3 is CASSLLGRVGKNTGELFF. Here the CDR3 DNA reads TGTGCCAGCAGCTTATTAGGCAGGGTGGGAAAGAACACCGGGGAGCTGTTTTTT.

This sequence joins TRBV6-1 and TRBJ2-5; D is unclear. The CDR3 covers 14 residues. CDR1 is MNHNS and CDR2 is SASEGT in the germline V gene. The V gene lost 0 bases and the J gene lost 5 bases, with 10 bases spanning the gap. CDR3 nucleotides: TGTGCCAGCAGTGAAGCGCCTCTAGTGGAGACCCAGTACTTC. This encodes CASSEAPLVETQYF.

This clone was observed a few times. The chain is built from TRBV19 and TRBJ1-6; TRBD1 might be the D (5 bases). The V end was cut by 4 bases, the J end by 7 bases, with 14 bases between. The CDR3 extends over 15 amino acids. The germline gives CDR1 LNHDA, CDR2 SQIVND (reference sequence). The DNA for the CDR3 is TGTGCCAGTAGTACCTTCGGGGGTGGGAATTCACCCCTCCACTTT. Amino acids: CASSTFGGGNSPLHF.

This sequence joins TRBV19 and TRBJ1-1; possibly TRBD1 for D (6 bases). CDR1 LNHDA and CDR2 SQIVND come from the germline V gene (reference sequence). This CDR3 is 12 amino acids long. Trimming shortened V by 6 bases and J by 4 bases, and 9 bases separated the two germline ends. In DNA form, the CDR3 reads TGTGCCAGTAGCACACAGGGCACTGAAGCTTTCTTT. Protein sequence: CASSTQGTEAFF.

The rearrangement links TRBV28 to TRBJ1-2; 7 nucleotides line up with TRBD1. The CDR3 has 14 amino acids. Germline loops: CDR1 MDHEN, CDR2 SYDVKM. V gave up 4 bases and J gave up 7 bases; unmatched junction bases: 9. The CDR3 DNA is TGTGCCAGCAGTTCAATCCCCGGACAGGTTGGCTACACCTTC. Translated, it gives CASSSIPGQVGYTF.

The chain recombines TRBV12-3 or TRBV12-4 with TRBJ2-2; D is ambiguous. Trimming shortened V by 4 bases and J by 4 bases, and 7 bases separated the two germline ends. The CDR3 consists of 13 residues. The CDR3 spells CASSYRFTGELFF. The CDR3 DNA follows: TGTGCCAGCAGTTACCGGTTCACCGGGGAGCTGTTTTTT.

The rearrangement links TRBV28 to TRBJ2-7, with 13 bases identical to TRBD2. The CDR3 extends over 16 amino acids. CDR1 and CDR2 from the germline V gene are MDHEN and SYDVKM. Germline trimming cut 5 bases from V and 1 base from J; bases unmatched to any gene: 5. The DNA of the CDR3 is TGTGCCAGCAGTCCGGGGACTAGCGGGGAGTCCTACGAGCAGTACTTC. Protein sequence: CASSPGTSGESYEQYF.

The rearrangement joins TRBV18 to TRBJ2-5; perhaps TRBD2 as D (6 bases). Germline V gene data show CDR1 as KGHSH and CDR2 as LQKENI. The CDR3 runs 14 residues. V was clipped by 7 bases and J by 5 bases, with 17 bases between them. Here the CDR3 reads CASFPSTGVETQYF. The CDR3 region has the DNA TGTGCCAGCTTCCCTAGCACGGGGGTCGAGACCCAGTACTTC.

The chain combines TRBV5-5 with TRBJ2-3; TRBD2 matches at 10 bases. The germline V gene has CDR1 SGHKS and CDR2 YYEKEE (reference sequence). The CDR3 is made up of 19 amino acids. The trim removed 2 bases at V and 2 bases at J, leaving 14 bases unmatched. CDR3 amino acids: CASSFRAGGPPGDTDTQYF. Written as DNA, the CDR3 is TGTGCCAGCAGCTTCAGAGCGGGGGGGCCCCCCGGGGACACAGATACGCAGTATTTT. Full variable domain (remainder filled in from reference TRBV5-5 and TRBJ2-3): DAGVTQSPTHLIKTRGQQVTLRCSPISGHKSVSWYQQVLGQGPQFIFQYYEKEERGRGNFPDRFSARQFPNYSSELNVNALLLGDSALYLCASSFRAGGPPGDTDTQYFGPGTRLTVL.

J is TRBJ1-2 and V is TRBV30, with D possibly being TRBD1 (5 bases). This CDR3 is 12 amino acids long. V gave up 1 base and J gave up 8 bases, with 11 bases separating them. Per germline, CDR1 GTSNPN and CDR2 SVGIG (reference sequence). CDR3 nucleotide sequence: TGTGCCTGGAGTGCAGGGTTCGGGGGCTACACCTTC. It translates to CAWSAGFGGYTF.

This clone showed up just a few times. The J gene is TRBJ1-2, the V gene TRBV18; D remains ambiguous. The CDR3 consists of 14 residues. Trimming shortened V by 0 bases and J by 4 bases, and 9 bases separated the two germline ends. Per germline, CDR1 KGHSH and CDR2 LQKENI. CDR3 loop: CASSPPEQTYGYTF. In DNA form, the CDR3 reads TGTGCCAGCTCACCACCAGAACAGACCTATGGCTACACCTTC. Full variable domain (missing parts from reference TRBV18 and TRBJ1-2): NAGVMQNPRHLVRRRGQEARLRCSPMKGHSHVYWYRQLPEEGLKFMVYLQKENIIDESGMPKERFSAEFPKEGPSILRIQQVVRGDSAAYFCASSPPEQTYGYTFGSGTRLTVV.

J is TRBJ1-6 and V is TRBV5-1, with D perhaps TRBD1 (6 bases). Germline loops: CDR1 SGHRS, CDR2 YFSETQ. V shed 5 bases and J shed 3 bases, with 12 bases lying between them. The CDR3 has 15 amino acids. The CDR3 sequence: CASRAGGGYNSPLHF. The CDR3 DNA reads TGCGCCAGCAGGGCGGGGGGCGGCTATAATTCACCCCTCCACTTT.

The chain carries TRBV7-2 and TRBJ2-7, with D perhaps TRBD2 (5 bases). The CDR3 is 14 amino acids. V was shortened by 1 base and J by 3 bases, with 10 bases between the two germline ends. Looked up from germline, CDR1 is SGHTA and CDR2 is FQGNSA. CDR3 sequence: CASSLVVGNYEQYF. The CDR3 DNA reads as TGTGCCAGCAGCTTAGTGGTCGGGAACTACGAGCAGTACTTC. The full variable domain, in which reference TRBV7-2 and TRBJ2-7 provide the parts outside the CDR3, is GAGVSQSPSNKVTEKGKDVELRCDPISGHTALYWYRQSLGQGLEFLIYFQGNSAPDKSGLPSDRFSAERTGGSVSTLTIQRTQQEDSAVYLCASSLVVGNYEQYFGPGTRLTVT.

The chain couples TRBV27 to TRBJ1-2, with D possibly matching TRBD1 (5 bases). Per germline, CDR1 MNHEY and CDR2 SMNVEV (reference sequence). The CDR3 totals 14 residues. Trimming removed 2 bases from V and 5 bases from J, with 12 bases in between. CDR3: CASSLGAGQYGYTF. The CDR3 coding sequence is TGTGCCAGCAGTTTAGGCGCAGGGCAGTATGGCTACACCTTC.

The chain combines TRBV6-6 with TRBJ1-5; D remains unclear. Germline CDR1 MNHNY, CDR2 SVGAGI (reference sequence). Trimming pared 6 bases from V and 4 bases from J, leaving 10 bases between. This CDR3 spans 13 amino acids. The CDR3 region is CASSTNTNQPQHF. DNA of the CDR3: TGTGCCAGCAGCACCAACACGAATCAGCCCCAGCATTTT.

This clone was observed a handful of times. J is TRBJ1-6 and V is TRBV5-1, with D perhaps matching TRBD1 (6 bases). The V gene lost 0 bases and the J gene lost 15 bases, with 22 bases spanning the gap. The CDR3 runs 16 residues. CDR1 and CDR2 from the germline V gene are SGHRS and YFSETQ. DNA for the CDR3: TGCGCCAGCAGCTTGGCGCAGGGGAGCGAAGTGGGGGTCCTCCACTTT. It yields the protein CASSLAQGSEVGVLHF.

The chain employs TRBV10-3 and TRBJ1-3; no firm D call. The CDR3 sequence is 17 residues long. V was cut by 5 bases and J by 0 bases, with 17 bases left in between. CDR1 and CDR2 from the germline V gene are ENHRY and SYGVKD. The CDR3 DNA reads TGTGCCATCAGTCCGAGGGAGACGATTAGCTCTGGAAACACCATATATTTT. Protein: CAISPRETISSGNTIYF.

The chain uses TRBV7-9 and TRBJ1-2; TRBD1 is a possible D gene (5 bases). Germline V gene lookup returns CDR1 SEHNR and CDR2 FQNEAQ (reference sequence). V was trimmed by 1 base and J by 4 bases, leaving 10 bases between them. This CDR3 has 14 amino acids. The DNA for the CDR3 is TGTGCCAGCAGCTTAGATGCCAGGGCCTATGGCTACACCTTC. Its translation: CASSLDARAYGYTF.

The chain combines TRBV28 with TRBJ2-5; weak D call: TRBD1 (5 bases). Germline V gives CDR1 MDHEN, CDR2 SYDVKM. This CDR3 spans 13 amino acids. The ends were cut back, 3 bases at V and 5 bases at J, with 10 bases in the middle. The CDR3: CASSLQGRETQYF. The CDR3 DNA follows: TGTGCCAGCAGTTTGCAGGGCCGGGAGACCCAGTACTTC.

With regard to this clone: Other DNA variants within this sample encode the same CDR3. The chain carries TRBV18 and TRBJ2-5, with D unclear. CDR1 KGHSH and CDR2 LQKENI come from the germline V gene. V lost 2 bases to trimming and J lost 2 bases, with 6 bases between them. The CDR3 runs to 13 residues. This CDR3 is CASSPGLQETQYF. The DNA of the CDR3 is TGTGCCAGCTCACCAGGGCTGCAAGAGACCCAGTACTTC.

The chain couples TRBV7-9 to TRBJ2-3, with D unresolved. This CDR3 contains 12 residues. The germline V gene has CDR1 SEHNR and CDR2 FQNEAQ (reference sequence). The CDR3 loop reads CATLNSADTQYF. Here the CDR3 DNA reads TGTGCAACCCTTAATAGTGCAGATACGCAGTATTTT.

The chain links TRBV9 to TRBJ2-1, with a possible D match to TRBD1 (5 bases). The germline V and J ends were trimmed by 4 bases and 5 bases, with 16 bases remaining between them. The CDR3 covers 15 residues. CDR1 SGDLS and CDR2 YYNGEE come from the germline V gene. CDR3 DNA: TGTGCCAGCAGCAACGCAGGGTCGGTGCACAATGAGCAGTTCTTC. Its protein product is CASSNAGSVHNEQFF.

The V gene is TRBV11-2, the J gene TRBJ1-1; 9 positions agree with TRBD1. The CDR3 runs 14 residues. The germline V gene encodes CDR1 SGHAT and CDR2 FQNNGV. Germline trimming cut 3 bases from V and 5 bases from J; bases unmatched to any gene: 4. The CDR3 region is CASSFLDRGTEAFF. The CDR3 coding sequence is TGTGCCAGCAGCTTCCTGGACAGGGGAACTGAAGCTTTCTTT.

V and J are TRBV4-3 and TRBJ1-5, with 7 bases identical to TRBD1. J was trimmed by 5 bases and V by 1 base; bases with no gene match: 2. CDR1 LGHNA and CDR2 YSLEER come from the germline V gene. This CDR3 has 14 amino acids. CDR3 in amino acids: CASSQGDRDQPQHF. CDR3 nucleotide sequence: TGCGCCAGCAGCCAAGGAGACAGGGATCAGCCCCAGCATTTT.